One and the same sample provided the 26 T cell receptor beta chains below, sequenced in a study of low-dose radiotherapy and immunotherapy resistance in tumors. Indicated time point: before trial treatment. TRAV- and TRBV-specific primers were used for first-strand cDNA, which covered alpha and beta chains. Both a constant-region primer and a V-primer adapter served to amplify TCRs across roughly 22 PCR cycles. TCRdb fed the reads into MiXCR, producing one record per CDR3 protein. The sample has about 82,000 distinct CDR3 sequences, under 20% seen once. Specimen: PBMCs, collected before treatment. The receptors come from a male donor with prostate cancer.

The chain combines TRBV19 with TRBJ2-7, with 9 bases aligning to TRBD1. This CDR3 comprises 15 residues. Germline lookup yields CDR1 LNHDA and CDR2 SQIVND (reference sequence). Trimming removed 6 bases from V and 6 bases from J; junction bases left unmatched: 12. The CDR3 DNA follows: TGTGCCAGTAGGCCGCCGGGACAGGGTATAGTCGAGCAGTACTTC. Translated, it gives CASRPPGQGIVEQYF. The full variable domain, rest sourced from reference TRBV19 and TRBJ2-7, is DGGITQSPKYLFRKEGQNVTLSCEQNLNHDAMYWYRQDPGQGLRLIYYSQIVNDFQKGDIAEGYSVSREKKESFPLTVTSAQKNPTAFYLCASRPPGQGIVEQYFGPGTRLTVT.

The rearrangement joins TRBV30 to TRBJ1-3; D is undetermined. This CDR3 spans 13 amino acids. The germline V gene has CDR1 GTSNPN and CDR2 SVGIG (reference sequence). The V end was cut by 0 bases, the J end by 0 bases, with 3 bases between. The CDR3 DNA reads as TGTGCCTGGAGTGTGGACTCTGGAAACACCATATATTTT. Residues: CAWSVDSGNTIYF.

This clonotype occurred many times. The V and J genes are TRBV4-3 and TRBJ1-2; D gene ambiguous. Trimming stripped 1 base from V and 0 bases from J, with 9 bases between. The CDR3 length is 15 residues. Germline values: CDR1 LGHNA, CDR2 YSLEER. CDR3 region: CASSQGAGANYGYTF. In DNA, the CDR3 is TGCGCCAGCAGCCAAGGGGCAGGAGCTAACTATGGCTACACCTTC.

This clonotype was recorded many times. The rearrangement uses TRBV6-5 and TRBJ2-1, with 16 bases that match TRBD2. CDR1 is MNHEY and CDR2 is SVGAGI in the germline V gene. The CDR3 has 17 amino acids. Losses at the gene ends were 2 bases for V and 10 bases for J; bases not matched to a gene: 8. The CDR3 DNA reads TGTGCCAGCAGTTACCGGGGACTAGCGGGAGGGCCGGGAGAGCAGTTCTTC. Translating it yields CASSYRGLAGGPGEQFF.

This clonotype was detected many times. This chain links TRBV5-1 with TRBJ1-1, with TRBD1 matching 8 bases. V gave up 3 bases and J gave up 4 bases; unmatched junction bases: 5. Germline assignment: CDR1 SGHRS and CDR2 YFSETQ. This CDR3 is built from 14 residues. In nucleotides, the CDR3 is TGCGCCAGCAGCTCATATGGACAGGGCACTGAAGCTTTCTTT. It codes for CASSSYGQGTEAFF.

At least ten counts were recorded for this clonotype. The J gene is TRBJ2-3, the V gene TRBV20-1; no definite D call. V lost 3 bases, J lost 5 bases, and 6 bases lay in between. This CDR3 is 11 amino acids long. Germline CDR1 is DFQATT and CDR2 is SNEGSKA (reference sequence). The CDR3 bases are TGCAGTGCTAGCCTCGTAGATACGCAGTATTTT. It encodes CSASLVDTQYF.

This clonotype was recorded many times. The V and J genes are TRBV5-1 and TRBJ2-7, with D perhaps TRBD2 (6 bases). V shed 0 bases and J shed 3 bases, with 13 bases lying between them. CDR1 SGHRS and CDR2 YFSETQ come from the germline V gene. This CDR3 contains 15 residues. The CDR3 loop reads CASSLAGTQYYEQYF. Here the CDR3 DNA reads TGCGCCAGCAGCTTGGCCGGGACTCAGTACTACGAGCAGTACTTC. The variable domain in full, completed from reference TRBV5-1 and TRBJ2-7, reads KAGVTQTPRYLIKTRGQQVTLSCSPISGHRSVSWYQQTPGQGLQFLFEYFSETQRNKGNFPGRFSGRQFSNSRSEMNVSTLELGDSALYLCASSLAGTQYYEQYFGPGTRLTVT.

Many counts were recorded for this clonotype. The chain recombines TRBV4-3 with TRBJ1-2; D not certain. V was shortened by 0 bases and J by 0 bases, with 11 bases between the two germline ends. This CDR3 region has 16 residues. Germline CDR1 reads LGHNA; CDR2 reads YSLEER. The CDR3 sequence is CASSQERGWANYGYTF. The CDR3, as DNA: TGCGCCAGCAGCCAAGAGCGGGGATGGGCTAACTATGGCTACACCTTC.

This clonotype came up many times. The CDR3 sequence is CASSPWINYGYTF. The CDR3 nucleotides read TGTGCCAGCTCACCATGGATTAACTATGGCTACACCTTC. The chain is built from TRBV18 and TRBJ1-2; D gene uncertain. Trimming cost V 2 bases and J 1 base, with 5 bases left between them. The CDR3 runs 13 residues. Germline V CDR1 and CDR2: KGHSH, LQKENI.

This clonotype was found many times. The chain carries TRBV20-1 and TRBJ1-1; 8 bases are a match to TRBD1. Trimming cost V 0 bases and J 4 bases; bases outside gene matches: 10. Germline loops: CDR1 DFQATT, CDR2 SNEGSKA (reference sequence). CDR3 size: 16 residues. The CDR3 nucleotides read TGCAGTGCTAGAGACCCAGCCCGGACAGGGTCCACTGAAGCTTTCTTT. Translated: CSARDPARTGSTEAFF.

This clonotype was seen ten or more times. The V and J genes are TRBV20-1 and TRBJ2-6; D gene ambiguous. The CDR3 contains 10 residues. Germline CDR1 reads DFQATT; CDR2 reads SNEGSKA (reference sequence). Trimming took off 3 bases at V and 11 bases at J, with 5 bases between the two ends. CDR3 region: CSASDDVLTF. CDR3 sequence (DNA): TGCAGTGCTAGCGACGACGTCCTGACTTTC.

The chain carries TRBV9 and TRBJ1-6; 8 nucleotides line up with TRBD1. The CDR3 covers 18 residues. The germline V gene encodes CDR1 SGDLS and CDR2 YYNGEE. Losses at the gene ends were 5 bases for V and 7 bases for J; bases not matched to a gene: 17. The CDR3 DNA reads TGTGCCAGCAGTTTCTCCGGACAGGGCGTAACGGGCAATTCACCCCTCCACTTT. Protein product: CASSFSGQGVTGNSPLHF.

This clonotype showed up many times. CDR3 sequence reads: CSVGGGLRNTIYF. DNA for the CDR3: TGCAGCGTTGGGGGTGGACTCAGAAACACCATATATTTT. V is TRBV29-1 and J is TRBJ1-3; no definite D call. The CDR3 loop spans 13 amino acids. The V end was cut by 4 bases, the J end by 5 bases, with 12 bases between. Looked up from germline, CDR1 is SQVTM and CDR2 is ANQGSEA.

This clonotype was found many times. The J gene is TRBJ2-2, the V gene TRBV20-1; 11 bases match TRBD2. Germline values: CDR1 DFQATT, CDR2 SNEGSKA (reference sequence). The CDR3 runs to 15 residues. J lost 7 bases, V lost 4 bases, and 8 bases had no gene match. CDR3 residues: CSAKIAGGPHGELFF. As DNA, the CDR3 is TGCAGTGCTAAGATAGCGGGAGGGCCGCACGGGGAGCTGTTTTTT.

The CDR3 spells CASSYAGTSGRWQYF. CDR3 bases: TGTGCCAGCAGTTACGCCGGGACTAGCGGGAGATGGCAGTACTTC. The chain has TRBV6-2 or TRBV6-3 and TRBJ2-7, with 14 bases identical to TRBD2. Looked up from germline, CDR1 is MNHEY and CDR2 is SVGEGT. V dropped 2 bases and J dropped 9; count of bases not matched to a gene: 6. The CDR3 is made up of 15 amino acids.

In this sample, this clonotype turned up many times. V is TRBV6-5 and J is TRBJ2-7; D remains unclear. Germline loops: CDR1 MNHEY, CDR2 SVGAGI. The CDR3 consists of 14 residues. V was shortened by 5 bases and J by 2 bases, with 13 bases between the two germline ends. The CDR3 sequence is CASSPGRATYEQYF. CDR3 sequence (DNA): TGTGCCAGCAGTCCCGGACGCGCAACCTACGAGCAGTACTTC.

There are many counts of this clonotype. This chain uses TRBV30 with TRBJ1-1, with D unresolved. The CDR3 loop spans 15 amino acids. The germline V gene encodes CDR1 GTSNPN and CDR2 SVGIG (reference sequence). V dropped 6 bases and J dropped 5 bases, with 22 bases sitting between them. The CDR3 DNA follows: TGTGCCTGCCACACAGACACCCCAATCGGGACTGAAGCTTTCTTT. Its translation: CACHTDTPIGTEAFF.

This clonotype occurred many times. The CDR3 nucleotides are TGTGCCAGCAGCTTCGGGACGGAAGAGACCCAGTACTTC. As protein: CASSFGTEETQYF. This chain links TRBV5-8 with TRBJ2-5; D could derive from TRBD1 or TRBD2 (5 bases each). This CDR3 is built from 13 residues. The germline V and J ends were trimmed by 2 bases and 3 bases, with 8 bases remaining between them. Germline-derived CDR1 and CDR2 are SGHTS and YDEGEE.

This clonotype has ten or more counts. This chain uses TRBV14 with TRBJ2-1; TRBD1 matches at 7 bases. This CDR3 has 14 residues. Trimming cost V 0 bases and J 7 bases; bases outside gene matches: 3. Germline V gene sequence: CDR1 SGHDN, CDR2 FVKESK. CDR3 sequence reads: CASSQDTGVNEQFF. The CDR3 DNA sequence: TGTGCCAGCAGCCAAGATACAGGGGTAAATGAGCAGTTCTTC.

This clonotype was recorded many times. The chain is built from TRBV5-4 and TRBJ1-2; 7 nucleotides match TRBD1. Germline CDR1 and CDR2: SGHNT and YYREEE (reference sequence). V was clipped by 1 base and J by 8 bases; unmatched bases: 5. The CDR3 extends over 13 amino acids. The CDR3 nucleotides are TGTGCCAGCAGCTTGACAGGGGTCCCAGGCTACACCTTC. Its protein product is CASSLTGVPGYTF.

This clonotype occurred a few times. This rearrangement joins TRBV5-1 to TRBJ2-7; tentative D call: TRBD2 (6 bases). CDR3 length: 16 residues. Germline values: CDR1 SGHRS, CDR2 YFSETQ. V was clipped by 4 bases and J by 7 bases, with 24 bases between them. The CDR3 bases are TGCGCCAGCAGCCCAACTCGGTCGCGGGGCTTGGGGGAGCAGTACTTC. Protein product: CASSPTRSRGLGEQYF.

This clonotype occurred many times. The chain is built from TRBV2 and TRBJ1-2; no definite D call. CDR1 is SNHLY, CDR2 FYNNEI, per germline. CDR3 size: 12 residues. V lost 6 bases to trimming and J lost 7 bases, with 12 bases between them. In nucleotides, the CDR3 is TGTGCCAGCAGAGGGATAAGGCTTGGCTACACCTTC. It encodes CASRGIRLGYTF.

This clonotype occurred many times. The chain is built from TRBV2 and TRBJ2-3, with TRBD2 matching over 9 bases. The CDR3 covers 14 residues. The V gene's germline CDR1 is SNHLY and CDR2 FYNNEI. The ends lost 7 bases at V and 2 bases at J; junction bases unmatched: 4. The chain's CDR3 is CASMGLAPTDTQYF. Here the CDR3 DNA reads TGTGCCAGCATGGGACTAGCACCCACAGATACGCAGTATTTT.

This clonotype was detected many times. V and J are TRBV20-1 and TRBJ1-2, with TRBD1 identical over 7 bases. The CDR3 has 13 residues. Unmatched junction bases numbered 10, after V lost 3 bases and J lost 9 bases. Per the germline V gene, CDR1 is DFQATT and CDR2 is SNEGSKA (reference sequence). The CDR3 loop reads CSASETGFSSYTF. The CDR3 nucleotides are TGCAGTGCTAGTGAGACAGGGTTCAGTAGCTACACCTTC.

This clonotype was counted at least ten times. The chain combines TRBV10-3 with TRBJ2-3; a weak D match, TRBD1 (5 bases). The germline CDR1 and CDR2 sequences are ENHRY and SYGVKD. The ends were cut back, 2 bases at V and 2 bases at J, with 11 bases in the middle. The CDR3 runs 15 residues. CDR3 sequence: CAISEQKGATDTQYF. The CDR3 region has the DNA TGTGCCATCAGTGAGCAGAAAGGGGCCACAGATACGCAGTATTTT.

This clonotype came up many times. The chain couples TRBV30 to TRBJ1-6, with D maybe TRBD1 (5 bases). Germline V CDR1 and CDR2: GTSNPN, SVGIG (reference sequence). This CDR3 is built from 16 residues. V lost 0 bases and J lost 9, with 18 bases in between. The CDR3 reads CAWSVRRGLSGSPLHF. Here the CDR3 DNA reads TGTGCCTGGAGTGTACGTCGGGGCCTGAGTGGTTCACCCCTCCACTTT.